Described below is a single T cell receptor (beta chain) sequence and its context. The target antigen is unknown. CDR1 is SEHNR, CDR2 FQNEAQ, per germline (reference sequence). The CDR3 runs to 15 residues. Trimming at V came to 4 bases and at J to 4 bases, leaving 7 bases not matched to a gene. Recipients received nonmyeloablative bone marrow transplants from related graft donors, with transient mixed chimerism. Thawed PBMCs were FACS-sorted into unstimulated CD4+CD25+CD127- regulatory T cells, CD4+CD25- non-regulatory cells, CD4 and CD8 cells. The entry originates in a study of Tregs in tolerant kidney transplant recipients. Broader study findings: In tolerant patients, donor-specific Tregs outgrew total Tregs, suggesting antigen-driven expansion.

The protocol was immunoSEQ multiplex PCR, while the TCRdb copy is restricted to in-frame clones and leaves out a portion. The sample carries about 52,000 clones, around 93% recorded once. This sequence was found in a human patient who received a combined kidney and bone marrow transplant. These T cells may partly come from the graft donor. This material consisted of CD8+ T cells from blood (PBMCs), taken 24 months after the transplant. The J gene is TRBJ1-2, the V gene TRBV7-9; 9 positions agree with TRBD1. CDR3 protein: CASSSGTGKFYGYTF. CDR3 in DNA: TGTGCCAGCAGCTCCGGGACAGGGAAATTCTATGGCTACACCTTC.